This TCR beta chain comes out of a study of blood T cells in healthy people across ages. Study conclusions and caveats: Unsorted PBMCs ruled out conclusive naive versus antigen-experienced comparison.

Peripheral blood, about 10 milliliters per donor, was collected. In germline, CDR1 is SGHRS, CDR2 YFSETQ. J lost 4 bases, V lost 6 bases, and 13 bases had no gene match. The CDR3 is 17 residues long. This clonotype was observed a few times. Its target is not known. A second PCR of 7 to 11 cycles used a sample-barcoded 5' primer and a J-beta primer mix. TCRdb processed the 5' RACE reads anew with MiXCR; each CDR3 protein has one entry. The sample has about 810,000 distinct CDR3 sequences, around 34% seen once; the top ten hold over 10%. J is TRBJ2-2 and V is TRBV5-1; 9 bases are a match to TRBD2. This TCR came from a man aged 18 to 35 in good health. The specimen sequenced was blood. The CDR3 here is CASTSGADRALTGELFF. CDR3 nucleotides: TGCGCCAGCACTAGCGGGGCGGATCGAGCCCTCACCGGGGAGCTGTTTTTT. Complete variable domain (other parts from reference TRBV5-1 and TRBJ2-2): KAGVTQTPRYLIKTRGQQVTLSCSPISGHRSVSWYQQTPGQGLQFLFEYFSETQRNKGNFPGRFSGRQFSNSRSEMNVSTLELGDSALYLCASTSGADRALTGELFFGEGSRLTVL.